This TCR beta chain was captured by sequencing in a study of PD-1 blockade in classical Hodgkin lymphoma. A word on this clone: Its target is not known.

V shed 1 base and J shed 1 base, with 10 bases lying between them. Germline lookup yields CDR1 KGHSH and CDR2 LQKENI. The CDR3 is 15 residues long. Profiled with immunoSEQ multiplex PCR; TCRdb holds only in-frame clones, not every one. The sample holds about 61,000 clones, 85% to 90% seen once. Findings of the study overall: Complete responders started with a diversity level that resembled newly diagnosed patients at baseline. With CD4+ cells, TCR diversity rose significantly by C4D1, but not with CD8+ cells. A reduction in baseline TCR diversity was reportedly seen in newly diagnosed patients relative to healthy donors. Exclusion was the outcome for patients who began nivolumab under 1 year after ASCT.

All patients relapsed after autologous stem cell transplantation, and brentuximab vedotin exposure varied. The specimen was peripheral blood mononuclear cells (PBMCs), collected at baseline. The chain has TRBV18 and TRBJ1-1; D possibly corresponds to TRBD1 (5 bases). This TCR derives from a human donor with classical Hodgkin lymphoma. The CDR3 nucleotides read TGTGCCAGCTCACCACTCCCGGGGCAGAACACTGAAGCTTTCTTT. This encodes CASSPLPGQNTEAFF. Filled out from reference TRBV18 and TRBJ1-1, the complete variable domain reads NAGVMQNPRHLVRRRGQEARLRCSPMKGHSHVYWYRQLPEEGLKFMVYLQKENIIDESGMPKERFSAEFPKEGPSILRIQQVVRGDSAAYFCASSPLPGQNTEAFFGQGTRLTVV.